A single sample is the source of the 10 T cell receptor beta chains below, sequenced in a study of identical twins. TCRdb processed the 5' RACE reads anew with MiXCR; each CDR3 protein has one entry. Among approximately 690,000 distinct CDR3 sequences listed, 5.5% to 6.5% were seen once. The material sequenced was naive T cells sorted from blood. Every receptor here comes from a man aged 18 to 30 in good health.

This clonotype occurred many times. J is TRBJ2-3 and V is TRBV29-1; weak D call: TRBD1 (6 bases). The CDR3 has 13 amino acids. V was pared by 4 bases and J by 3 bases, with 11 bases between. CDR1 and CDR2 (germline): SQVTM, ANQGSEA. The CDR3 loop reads CSVGARGTDTQYF. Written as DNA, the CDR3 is TGCAGCGTTGGGGCCAGGGGAACAGATACGCAGTATTTT.

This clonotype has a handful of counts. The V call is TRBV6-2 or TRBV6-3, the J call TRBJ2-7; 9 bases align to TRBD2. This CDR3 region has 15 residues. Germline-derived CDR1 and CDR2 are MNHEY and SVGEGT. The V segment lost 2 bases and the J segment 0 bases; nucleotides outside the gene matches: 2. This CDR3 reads CASSYGTSSSYEQYV. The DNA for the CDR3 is TGTGCCAGCAGTTACGGGACTAGCAGCTCCTACGAGCAGTACGTC.

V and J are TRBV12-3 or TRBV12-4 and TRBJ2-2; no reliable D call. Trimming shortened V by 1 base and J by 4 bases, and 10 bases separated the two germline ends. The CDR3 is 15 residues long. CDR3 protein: CASSLVPSITGELFF. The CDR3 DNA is TGTGCCAGCAGTTTAGTTCCCAGTATCACCGGGGAGCTGTTTTTT.

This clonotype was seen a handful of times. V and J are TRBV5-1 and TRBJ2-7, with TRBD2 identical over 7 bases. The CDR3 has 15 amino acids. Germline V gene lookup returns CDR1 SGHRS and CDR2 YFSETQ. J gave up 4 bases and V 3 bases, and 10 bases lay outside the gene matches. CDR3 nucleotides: TGCGCCAGCAGCTCCCGCGGCGGGGGTTTGTACGAGCAGTACTTC. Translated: CASSSRGGGLYEQYF.

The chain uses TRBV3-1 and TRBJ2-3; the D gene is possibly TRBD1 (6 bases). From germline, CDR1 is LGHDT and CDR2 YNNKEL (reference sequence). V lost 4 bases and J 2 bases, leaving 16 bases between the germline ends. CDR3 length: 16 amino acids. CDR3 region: CASSRRPRGPTDTQYF. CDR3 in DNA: TGTGCCAGCAGCCGGCGCCCCAGGGGACCCACAGATACGCAGTATTTT.

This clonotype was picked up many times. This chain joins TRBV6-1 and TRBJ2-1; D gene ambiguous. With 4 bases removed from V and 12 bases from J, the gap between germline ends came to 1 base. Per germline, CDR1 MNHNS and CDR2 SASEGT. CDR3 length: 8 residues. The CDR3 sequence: CASSGQFF. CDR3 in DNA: TGTGCCAGCAGTGGGCAGTTCTTC.

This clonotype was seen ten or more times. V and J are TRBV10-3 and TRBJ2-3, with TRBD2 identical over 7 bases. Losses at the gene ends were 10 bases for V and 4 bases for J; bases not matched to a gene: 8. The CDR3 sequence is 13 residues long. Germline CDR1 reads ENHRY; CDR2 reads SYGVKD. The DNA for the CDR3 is TGTGCCACCCTCCCGCGGGAGTCAGATACGCAGTATTTT. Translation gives CATLPRESDTQYF.

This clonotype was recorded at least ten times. The DNA of the CDR3 is TGTGCCAGCAACACCGGGACAGAGAAAGAGACCCAGTACTTC. Its translation: CASNTGTEKETQYF. J is TRBJ2-5 and V is TRBV28; 7 bases agree with TRBD1. V shed 7 bases, J shed 3 bases, and the junction held 8 bases outside the gene matches. Germline V CDR1 and CDR2: MDHEN, SYDVKM. The CDR3 totals 14 residues.

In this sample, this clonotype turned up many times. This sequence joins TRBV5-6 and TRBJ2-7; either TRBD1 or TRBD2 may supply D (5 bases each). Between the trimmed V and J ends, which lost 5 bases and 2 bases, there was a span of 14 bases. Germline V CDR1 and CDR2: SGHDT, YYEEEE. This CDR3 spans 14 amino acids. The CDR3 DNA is TGTGCCAGCAGGGGGGAAGGGGCACCCTACGAGCAGTACGTC. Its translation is CASRGEGAPYEQYV.

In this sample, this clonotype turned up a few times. CDR3 DNA sequence: TGTGCCAGCAGTTCGAGGACTAGCCGGAGCTCCTACAATGAGCAGTTCTTC. It translates to CASSSRTSRSSYNEQFF. This chain joins TRBV28 and TRBJ2-1; TRBD2 aligns across 8 bases. Trimming removed 4 bases from V and 0 bases from J; junction bases left unmatched: 8. Germline loops: CDR1 MDHEN, CDR2 SYDVKM. The CDR3 is 17 residues long.